These 2 T cell receptor beta chains share one sample of origin, sequenced in a study of blood T cells in healthy people across ages. Through a sample-barcoded 5' primer and a J-beta primer mix, a second PCR was run for about 6 to 11 cycles. Via MiXCR, TCRdb re-called the 5' RACE reads, giving one row per CDR3 protein. The sample has around 800,000 distinct CDR3 sequences, roughly 26% seen once; the top ten hold 3%. These same records also appear under a second study, on T cells of mothers and their children.

The material sequenced was blood. The receptor set was obtained from a boy between 10 and 17 years old in good health.

The CDR3 loop is CASSFIGSLISYEQYF. For the CDR3, the DNA is TGTGCCAGCAGTTTTATAGGCTCCCTAATATCCTACGAGCAGTACTTC. The chain is built from TRBV28 and TRBJ2-5; D gene uncertain. The end of the DNA is better explained by TRBJ2-7, so the J call may be wrong. Germline V CDR1 and CDR2: MDHEN, SYDVKM. The CDR3 has 16 residues.

This clonotype showed up just a few times. V gene TRBV6-1 combines with J gene TRBJ2-1; a possible D gene is TRBD1 (6 bases). The CDR3 is 10 residues long. The V gene's germline CDR1 is MNHNS and CDR2 SASEGT. V was trimmed by 7 bases and J by 10 bases, leaving 8 bases between them. CDR3 in DNA: TGTGCCAGCACCGGGACAGAGCAGTTCTTC. Amino acid sequence: CASTGTEQFF.